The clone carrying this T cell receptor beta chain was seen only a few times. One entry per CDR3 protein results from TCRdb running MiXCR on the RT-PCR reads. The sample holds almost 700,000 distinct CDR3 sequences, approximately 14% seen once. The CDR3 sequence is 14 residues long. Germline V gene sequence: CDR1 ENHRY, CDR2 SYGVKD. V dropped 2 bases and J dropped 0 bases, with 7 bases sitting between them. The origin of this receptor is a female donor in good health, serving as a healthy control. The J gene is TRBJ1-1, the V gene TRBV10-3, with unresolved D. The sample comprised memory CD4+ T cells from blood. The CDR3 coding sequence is TGTGCCATCAGTGAGCAACAGATGAACACTGAAGCTTTCTTT. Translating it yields CAISEQQMNTEAFF.